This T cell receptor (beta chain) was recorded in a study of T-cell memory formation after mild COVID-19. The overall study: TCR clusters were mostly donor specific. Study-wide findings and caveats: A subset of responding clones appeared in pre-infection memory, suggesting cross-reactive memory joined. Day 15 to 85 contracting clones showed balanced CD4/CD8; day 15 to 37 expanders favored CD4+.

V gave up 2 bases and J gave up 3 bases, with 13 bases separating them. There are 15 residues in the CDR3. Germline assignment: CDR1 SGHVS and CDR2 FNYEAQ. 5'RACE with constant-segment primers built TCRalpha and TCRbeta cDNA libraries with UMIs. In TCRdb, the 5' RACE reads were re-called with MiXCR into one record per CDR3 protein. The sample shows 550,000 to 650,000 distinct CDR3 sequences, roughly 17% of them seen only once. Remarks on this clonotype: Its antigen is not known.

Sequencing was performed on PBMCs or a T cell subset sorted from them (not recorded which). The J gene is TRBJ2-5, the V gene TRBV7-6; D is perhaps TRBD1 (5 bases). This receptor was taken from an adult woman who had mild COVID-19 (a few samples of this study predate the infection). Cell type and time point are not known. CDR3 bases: TGTGCCAGCAGCTTACCGCTTGGACAAGAAGAGACCCAGTACTTC. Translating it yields CASSLPLGQEETQYF.